This T cell receptor beta chain appears in the sequencing data of a study of radiotherapy plus CTLA-4 blockade in lung cancer. Regarding the study as a whole: Radiotherapy was combined with ipilimumab, and tumor-derived TCR clones then expanded in blood.

The CDR3 runs to 15 residues. Germline V gives CDR1 LGHNA, CDR2 YSLEER. V dropped 1 base and J dropped 2; count of bases not matched to a gene: 4. In regard to this clone: Its specificity is unknown.

Clones were read by immunoSEQ multiplex PCR, and TCRdb kept only the in-frame ones, dropping some. This sample has tens of thousands of clones, with over 75% found just once. This chain connects TRBV4-3 to TRBJ2-7, with 8 bases that match TRBD2. The clonotype originates from a human donor with non-small cell lung cancer whose response to radiotherapy plus ipilimumab could not be evaluated. Source: peripheral blood, taken from a patient treated with radiotherapy plus ipilimumab. DNA of the CDR3: TGCGCCAGCAGCCAAGGTACTAGCGGAACCTACGAGCAGTACTTC. Its translation is CASSQGTSGTYEQYF.